Only a few counts were recorded for the clone carrying this TCR beta chain. TCRdb passed the 5' RACE reads through MiXCR, listing each CDR3 protein once. The table records more than 85,000 distinct CDR3 sequences, approximately 18% of them present only once. This CDR3 is built from 14 residues. Trimming cost V 7 bases and J 5 bases, with 17 bases left between them. This entry belongs to a study of T cells of healthy individuals. This sequence was found in a human donor in good health. The chain uses TRBV12-3 or TRBV12-4 and TRBJ2-5; D is ambiguous. This CDR3 is CASTPPRAPETQYF. The CDR3 DNA reads TGTGCCAGCACCCCCCCCCGAGCTCCTGAGACCCAGTACTTC.